This TCR beta chain was identified in a study of response to subunit inactivated influenza vaccine (dated by TCRdb to the late 2010s). Describing the broader study: Deep quantitative T cell receptor repertoire profiling was used in the study to track responses to a trivalent subunit inactivated influenza vaccine. The investigation overall reported the following: It was suggested by the authors that each seasonal influenza vaccination may recruit only a limited number of new T cells.

Comment on this clonotype: Its antigen has not been determined. Base qualities are not provided; no much larger clone lies one nucleotide away.

The library was generated by RT-PCR. TCRdb names Illumina HiSeq 2500 as the instrument used. TCRdb ran its own pipeline on the public reads, namely fastp trimming at Q25 and MiXCR clone calling, and kept in-frame beta chains. For every CDR3 protein sequence, its rows merge into one entry that carries the most common genes and DNA. This sample is represented by 400,000 to 550,000 distinct CDR3 sequences; less than 30% of them were singletons. The ten largest clones capture approximately 2% of the sample. Trimming at the junction amounts to 1 base on V and 6 bases on J, and the germline ends lie 16 bases apart. The CDR3 runs 16 amino acids, cysteine and phenylalanine included. Only the CDR3 region is kept as DNA, spanning 48 bases read in frame from base 1.

The specimen was CD4+ T cells sorted from PBMCs, collected roughly 5 days after vaccination. The clonotype comes from a man aged 45-60 years who received an inactivated influenza vaccine. Donor details come from another sample of the same person, matched by shared clones. The V and J genes are TRBV12-3 or TRBV12-4 and TRBJ2-1; the D element might be TRBD1 or TRBD2, as each aligns at 6 bases. The DNA is TGTGCCAGCAGTTTAGAAGGGACTGTCAGGGGCAATGAGCAGTTCTTC. This gives the protein CASSLEGTVRGNEQFF.